The present T cell receptor beta chain was sequenced within a study of shared clonotypes between healthy human individuals. Study overall: A few men and two women, aged 18 to 49, were donors. Per donor, CD8 memory used one plate, CD8 naive used two, CD4 memory used three and CD4 naive used three. The study's findings and limits: All-four-donor shared clonotypes had higher generation probabilities than non-shared clonotypes did. Four donors shared 4.5% to 6.5% of their naive CD4 clonotypes.

CDR3 length equals 15 residues. The V segment lost 2 bases and the J segment 4 bases; nucleotides outside the gene matches: 7. CDR1 is MDHEN and CDR2 is SYDVKM in the germline V gene. Data came from immunoSEQ multiplex PCR; TCRdb stores just in-frame clones and leaves some out. Among about 1.5 million clones, under 99% were seen once, and the ten largest hold roughly 0.45%. Concerning this clone itself: Its antigen is undetermined.

The V call is TRBV28, the J call TRBJ2-7; 8 bases line up with TRBD1. Sequences were obtained from naive CD4+ T cells sorted from blood. Subset defined: CD45RA+ positively selected. The receptor was isolated from a man under 40 in good health. The CDR3 reads CASSLGRDRIYEQYF. The DNA for the CDR3 is TGTGCCAGCAGTTTAGGCAGGGACAGGATTTACGAGCAGTACTTC.